This T cell receptor (beta chain) was found in a study of CD8 T cells in Susac syndrome. Sequencing targeted TCR beta in blood CD8+ and CD4+ T cells. Germline assignment: CDR1 MGHRA and CDR2 YSYEKL. The CDR3 is made up of 11 amino acids. V dropped 0 bases and J dropped 5 bases, with 2 bases sitting between them. The RNA, about 0.5 to 1 ug, was put through reverse transcription using random hexamers. TCR beta CDR3 was amplified by immunoSEQ covering 54 Vbeta and 13 Jbeta. MiXCR, applied by TCRdb to the immunoSEQ multiplex PCR reads, yields one record per CDR3 protein. This sample has fewer than 250,000 distinct CDR3 sequences, with 90% to 95% found just once.

The receptor comes from a human donor with multiple sclerosis. The source material was CD8+ T cells from PBMCs. The V gene is TRBV4-1, the J gene TRBJ2-7; D uncertain. CDR3 sequence reads: CASSQDHEQYF. CDR3 nucleotides: TGCGCCAGCAGCCAAGACCACGAGCAGTACTTC.